Described below is a single TCR beta chain sequence and its context. No antigen is known for it. This sample is drawn from a study of radiotherapy plus CTLA-4 blockade in lung cancer. Study details: Overall, approximately 17% of patients showed an objective response, while 25% to 35% attained disease control. Study findings and constraints: Reportedly, early blood T cell clone dynamics best predicted response, with interferon-beta. An expansion of tumor-derived TCR clones occurred in blood after radiotherapy plus ipilimumab.

The study gave focal radiation plus ipilimumab CTLA-4 blockade to patients with chemo-refractory metastatic non-small-cell lung cancer. This table comes from immunoSEQ multiplex PCR, and its TCRdb copy is limited to in-frame clones, with some not included. The data hold approximately 47,000 clones, with around four fifths observed a single time. The germline gives CDR1 ENHRY, CDR2 SYGVKD. The CDR3 has 12 residues. This clonotype was sampled from a human donor with non-small cell lung cancer who had stable disease on radiotherapy plus ipilimumab. V usage is TRBV10-3 and J usage is TRBJ2-7, with D tentatively TRBD2 (5 bases). This specimen consisted of peripheral blood, obtained from a patient treated with radiotherapy plus ipilimumab. CDR3 nucleotides: TGTGCGACGGGGATGGGCACCTACGAGCAGTACTTC. This codes for CATGMGTYEQYF.